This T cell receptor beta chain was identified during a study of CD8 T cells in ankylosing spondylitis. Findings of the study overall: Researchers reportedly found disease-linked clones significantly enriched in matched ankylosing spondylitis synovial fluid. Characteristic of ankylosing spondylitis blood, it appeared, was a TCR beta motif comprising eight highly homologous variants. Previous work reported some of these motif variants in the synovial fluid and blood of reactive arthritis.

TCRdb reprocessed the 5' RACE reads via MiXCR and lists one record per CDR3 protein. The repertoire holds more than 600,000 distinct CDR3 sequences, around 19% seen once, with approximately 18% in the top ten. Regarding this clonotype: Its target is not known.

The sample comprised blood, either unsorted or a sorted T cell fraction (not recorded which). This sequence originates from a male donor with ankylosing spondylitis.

CDR3 in DNA: TGTGCCAGCAGAAAATTTAGCAGTGAGCAGTTCTTC. It encodes CASRKFSSEQFF. This chain uses TRBV12-3 or TRBV12-4 with TRBJ2-1, with no clear D. The CDR3 is 12 amino acids. V lost 6 bases, J lost 9 bases, and 12 bases lay in between.